The clone carrying this T cell receptor beta chain was seen repeatedly, ten times or more. The source of the sample is a study of early T cells in non-severe SARS-CoV-2 infection. MiXCR was run by TCRdb on the 5' RACE reads, yielding one entry per CDR3 protein. The table lists 40,000 or so distinct CDR3 sequences, 6% to 9.5% of them singletons. This CDR3 region has 14 residues. Germline CDR1 and CDR2: MGHRA and YSYEKL. The V end was cut by 5 bases, the J end by 2 bases, with 12 bases between. The chain joins TRBV4-1 to TRBJ2-5, with D possibly being TRBD2 (5 bases). The receptor comes from an adult who was a healthcare worker with PCR-confirmed SARS-CoV-2 infection or an uninfected control (not recorded which). This specimen was whole blood, taken at baseline. The DNA for the CDR3 is TGCGCCAGCAGCATCGGGCCGGGGCAAGAGACCCAGTACTTC. Translated, it gives CASSIGPGQETQYF.